This record looks at one TCR beta chain sequence and its context. This clonotype occurred a few times. There is no known antigen for this receptor. No much larger clone is present one base from it, and per-base qualities are unavailable. This entry is derived from a study of T cells in Graves' hyperthyroidism and ophthalmopathy (dated by TCRdb to about 2019). Concerning the study at large: Peripheral blood was sampled at the time of initial diagnosis, prior to any treatment. To identify TCR V-J signatures that set the groups apart, the researchers used a discovery cohort of about a hundred patients, made up of fewer than 50 with Graves' ophthalmopathy and 55 to 65 with stable Graves' hyperthyroidism. Whether ophthalmopathy could be predicted prospectively was tested in an independent validation cohort made up of approximately 19 hyperthyroidism patients plus 17 patients who later progressed to ophthalmopathy. For training and testing, the 100 or so patients in the discovery cohort were randomly divided in a 7:3 ratio. In several Graves' hyperthyroidism patients, the study also compared T-cell repertoires from thyroid tissue with T-cell repertoires from blood. Following sampling, methimazole starting at 30 mg daily was given to hyperthyroidism patients, and high-dose intravenous methylprednisolone was given to ophthalmopathy patients. The paper reports TCR Vbeta CDR3 sequencing of fewer than 150 peripheral blood samples: around 45 ophthalmopathy, around 80 hyperthyroidism and around 17 progressor patients.

Between the V and J ends, shortened by 0 bases and 3 bases respectively, the junction contains 5 bases. Per the germline V gene (reference sequence), DFQATT is the CDR1 and SNEGSKA is the CDR2. The cysteine opens and the phenylalanine closes a CDR3 of 12 amino acids. Only the CDR3 DNA is retained, 36 bases long and in frame from the first base. Here is what the overall study found, with its caveats: During validation, the model predicted progression to ophthalmopathy a median of approximately 6.5 months ahead of onset, with roughly 65% sensitivity and under 85% specificity. No statistical method was used to set the sample size in advance, and investigators knew the group allocation. A 13 V-J signature model separated ophthalmopathy from stable hyperthyroidism, with about 88% sensitivity and roughly 84% specificity in cross-validation and 80%/75% in testing. Most expanded thyroid clonotypes (frequency above 0.001) were also detected in blood, suggesting blood repertoires may reflect thyroid immune responses.

A patient counted as having stable Graves' hyperthyroidism if no progression to ophthalmopathy occurred over 18 months of follow-up. Hyperthyroidism patients were aged 18 to 65 years and newly diagnosed, with disease duration of less than 2 months. Patients with uncontrolled infections, other autoimmune diseases, pregnancy or lactation were excluded. Diagnoses were based on clinical symptoms, serum thyroxine and TRAb, thyroid ultrasound and orbital computed tomography. PBMCs were isolated from more than 9 ml of fresh peripheral blood by Ficoll-Paque density gradient centrifugation. Trizol reagent was used to extract total RNA, and RNA quality was then checked on an Agilent 2100 Bioanalyzer. TCR beta CDR3 regions were amplified from RNA transcripts. A first-round RT-PCR of the TCR CDR3 used the HTBI primer set with the Qiagen OneStep RT-PCR kit. The libraries were constructed in a second round of multiplex PCR and then size-selected and purified. Sequencing of the libraries was done on an Illumina HiSeq2000 using paired-end 100 bp reads. From the authors' description of their analysis: SOAPnuke was used to process the raw data, throwing out any read that contained adapters or uncalled bases, had a mean Phred below 15, or lacked an exact constant-primer or identifier match. High-quality paired reads were merged with COPE v1.2.5, and unique nucleotide sequences were defined as clonotypes. MiTCR v1.1 was used to align the clonotypes against IMGT TRBV, TRBD and TRBJ reference segments. The analysis included only V-J combinations with a frequency above 0.0001, which together covered roughly 99% of the repertoires. The TCS score was defined as the ratio of F50 (clonal expansion) to E x V (chaos), calculated using BLOSUM62-based TCRdist between CDR3 peptides within each V-J. Welch's t-statistics and random forest reduced just over 500 V-J features to fewer than 15, which were used in a naive Bayes classifier (R e1071). TCRdb reran the public reads through fastp at Q25 and MiXCR, keeping productive beta chains. Here each entry gathers all rows of one CDR3 protein and keeps the most common genes and DNA. TCRdb assigned the V and J calls; the authors' analysis was not used. The sample includes hundreds of thousands of distinct CDR3 sequences, with 15% to 18% observed a single time. Almost 8% of the sample lies in the top ten.

The sequenced material came from blood. The chain is encoded by TRBV20-1 joined to TRBJ1-1, with no reliable assignment of the D segment. This TCR was sampled from a woman in her late teens or twenties with Graves' hyperthyroidism. The CDR3: CSARDDYTEAFF. The nucleotide sequence is given as TGCAGTGCTAGAGATGACTACACTGAAGCTTTCTTT.